The rows below give T cell receptor beta chains drawn from one sample of a study of blood T cell repertoires in COVID-19. Libraries were prepared by immunoSEQ multiplex PCR; TCRdb keeps only in-frame clonotypes and omits some of them. There are about 89,000 clones in the sample; about three quarters occur only once, and around 50% lies in the top ten. The sequenced sample was peripheral blood. These receptors came from a human donor in a cohort sampled during active COVID-19. Both conserved end residues are trimmed from each CDR3.

j_call v_call cdr3_aa
TRBJ2-7 TRBV9 ASSVGYGGTYEQY
TRBJ1-2 TRBV19 ASSIGLAYGYT
TRBJ2-7 TRBV28 ASKGGWKGQY
TRBJ2-7 TRBV7-9 ASSEDREYPYEQY
TRBJ1-4 TRBV5-4 ASSWDRGGEKLF
TRBJ2-7 TRBV2 ASSDGRGIYEQY
TRBJ2-3 TRBV11-3 ASSSRLGATDTQY
TRBJ2-3 TRBV28 ASSLGLATDTQY
TRBJ1-1 TRBV27 ASSRTGGARNTEAF
TRBJ1-1 TRBV9 ASSVAVMNTEAF
TRBJ2-7 TRBV3-1/TRBV3-2 ASSQVSSYEQY
TRBJ2-1 TRBV19 ASSIWLADITRLDEQF
TRBJ2-7 TRBV11-2 ASSLVRGQGYEQY
TRBJ1-6 TRBV19 ASSPWDRNSPLH
TRBJ1-5 TRBV19 ASSQGVGQPQH
TRBJ2-2 TRBV7-8 ASSAERDAGELF
TRBJ1-3 TRBV28 ASSSPPRSSGNTIY
TRBJ2-1 TRBV6-5 ASRGDWRNEQF
TRBJ2-1 TRBV16 ASSYQSGRAF
TRBJ2-5 TRBV27 ASGYGTLGGTQY
TRBJ1-1 TRBV7-2 ASSHSTAINTEAF
TRBJ2-2 TRBV28 ASSWGRTGDTGELF
TRBJ1-1 TRBV28 ASSLPSGTGTEAF
TRBJ2-5 TRBV7-6 ASSLVRREGGETQY
TRBJ1-2 TRBV28 ASNFRGYYGYT
TRBJ2-5 TRBV6-2/TRBV6-3 ASSFSEETQY
TRBJ1-2 TRBV11-1 ASSLARGASYGYT
TRBJ1-1 TRBV20-1 SAMGAGVAF
TRBJ1-5 TRBV28 ASSFGAGWKPQH
TRBJ2-5 TRBV6-5 ASSLDRGGQETQY
TRBJ1-2 TRBV7-9 ASSYRDGGYT
TRBJ2-1 TRBV7-2 ASSLEGSGRIGNEQF
TRBJ2-7 TRBV28 ASSLEGLYYEQY
TRBJ2-2 TRBV30 AWSGANTGELF
TRBJ2-1 TRBV6-5 ASSYSPSEYNEQF
TRBJ1-4 TRBV6-2/TRBV6-3 ASSRGQGATNEKLF
TRBJ1-1 TRBV10-3 AIREAGRGYTEAF
TRBJ1-6 TRBV18 ASSMQEGNSPLH
TRBJ2-5 TRBV7-2 ASSLAAGTSGKAKETQY
TRBJ1-5 TRBV11-2 ASSQGSQPQH
TRBJ2-1 TRBV4-2 ASSQEAGTTSYNEQF
TRBJ2-5 TRBV9 ASSVVPSGFETQY
TRBJ1-4 TRBV3-1/TRBV3-2 ASSQGIIGGGFVGEKLF
TRBJ1-1 TRBV7-6 ASSPSIQVYTEAF
TRBJ2-3 TRBV5-6 ASSLGPRIPHNTDTQY